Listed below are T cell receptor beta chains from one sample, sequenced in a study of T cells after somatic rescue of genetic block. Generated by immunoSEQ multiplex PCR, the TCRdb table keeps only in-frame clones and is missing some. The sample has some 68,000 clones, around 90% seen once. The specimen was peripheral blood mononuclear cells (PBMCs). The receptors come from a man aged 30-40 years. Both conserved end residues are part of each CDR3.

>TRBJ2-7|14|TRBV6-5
CASSYTGLPYEQYF
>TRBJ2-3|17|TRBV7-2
CASSLAPSGRSIDTQYF
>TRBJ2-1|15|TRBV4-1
CASSRRTGAGDEQFF
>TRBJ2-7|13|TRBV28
CASAGRFSYEQYF
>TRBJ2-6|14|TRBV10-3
CAIKEGVGANVLTF
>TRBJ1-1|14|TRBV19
CASNLDRVSSEAFF
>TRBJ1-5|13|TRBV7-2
CASSLGPNQPQHF
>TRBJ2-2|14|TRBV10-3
CATRQGASNGELFF
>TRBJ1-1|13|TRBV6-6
CASHPTRGTEAFF
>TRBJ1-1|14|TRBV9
CASTRGQGASEAFF
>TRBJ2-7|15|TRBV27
CASSLSNPSSYEQYF
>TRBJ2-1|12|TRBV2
CASSPGLAGDFF
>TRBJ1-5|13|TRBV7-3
CASSSDLNQPQHF
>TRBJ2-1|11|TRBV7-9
CSWRKSSEQFF
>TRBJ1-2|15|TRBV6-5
CASSYSISGAYGYTF
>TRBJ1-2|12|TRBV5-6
CASSPRGGGYTF
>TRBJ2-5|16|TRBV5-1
CASSLNFRTAQETQYF
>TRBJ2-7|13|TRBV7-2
CASSSTGSGEQYF
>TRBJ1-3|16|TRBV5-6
CASSLAGGARGNTIYF
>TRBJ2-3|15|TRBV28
CASRGDRASTDTQYF
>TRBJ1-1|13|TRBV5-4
CASEGVFGTEAFF
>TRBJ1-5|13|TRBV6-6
CASSYPAPQPQHF
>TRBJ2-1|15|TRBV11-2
CASSLRLAGDNEQFF
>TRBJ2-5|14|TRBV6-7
CASTPRGDQETQYF
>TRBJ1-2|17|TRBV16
CASSQVPGGTSNYGYTF
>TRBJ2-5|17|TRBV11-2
CASSLDMGGLVQETQYF
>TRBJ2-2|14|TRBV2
CASRGGANTGELFF
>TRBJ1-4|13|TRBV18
CACSRDSNEKLFF
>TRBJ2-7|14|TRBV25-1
CASSEYRTAYEQYF